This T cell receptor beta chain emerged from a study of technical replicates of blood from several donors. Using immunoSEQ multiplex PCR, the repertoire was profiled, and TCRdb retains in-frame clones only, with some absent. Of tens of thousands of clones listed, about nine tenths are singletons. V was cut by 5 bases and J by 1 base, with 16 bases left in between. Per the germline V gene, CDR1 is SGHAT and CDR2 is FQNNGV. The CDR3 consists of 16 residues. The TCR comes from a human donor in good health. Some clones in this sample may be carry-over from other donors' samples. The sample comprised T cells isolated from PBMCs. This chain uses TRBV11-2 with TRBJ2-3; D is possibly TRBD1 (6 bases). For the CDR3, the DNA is TGTGCCAGCAGCCACCTACAGGGCGAGGGCACAGATACGCAGTATTTT. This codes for CASSHLQGEGTDTQYF.